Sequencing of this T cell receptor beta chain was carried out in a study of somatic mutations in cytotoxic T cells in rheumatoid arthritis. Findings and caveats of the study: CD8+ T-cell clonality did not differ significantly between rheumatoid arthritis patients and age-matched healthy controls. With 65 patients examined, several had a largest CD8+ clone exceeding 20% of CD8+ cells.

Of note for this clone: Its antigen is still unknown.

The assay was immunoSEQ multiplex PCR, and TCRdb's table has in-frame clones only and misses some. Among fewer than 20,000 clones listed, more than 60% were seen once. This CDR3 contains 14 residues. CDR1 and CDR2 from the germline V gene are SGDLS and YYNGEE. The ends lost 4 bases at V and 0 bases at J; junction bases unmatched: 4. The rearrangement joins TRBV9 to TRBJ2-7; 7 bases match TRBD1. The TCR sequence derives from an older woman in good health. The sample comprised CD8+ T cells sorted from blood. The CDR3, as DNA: TGTGCCAGCAGCACGGGACAGAACTCCTACGAGCAGTACTTC. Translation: CASSTGQNSYEQYF.